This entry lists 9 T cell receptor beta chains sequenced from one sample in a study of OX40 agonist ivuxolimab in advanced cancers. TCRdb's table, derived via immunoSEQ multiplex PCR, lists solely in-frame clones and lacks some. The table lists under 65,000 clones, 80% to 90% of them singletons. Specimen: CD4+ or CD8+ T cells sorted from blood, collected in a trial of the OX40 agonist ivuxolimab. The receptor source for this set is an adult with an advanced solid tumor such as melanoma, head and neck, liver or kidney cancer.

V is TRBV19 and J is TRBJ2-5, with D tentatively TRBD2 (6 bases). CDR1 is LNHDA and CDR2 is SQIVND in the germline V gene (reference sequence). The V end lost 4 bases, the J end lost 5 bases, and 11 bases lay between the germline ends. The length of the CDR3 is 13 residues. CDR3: CASSKVTRETQYF. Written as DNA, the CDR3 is TGTGCCAGTAGTAAAGTGACTAGGGAGACCCAGTACTTC.

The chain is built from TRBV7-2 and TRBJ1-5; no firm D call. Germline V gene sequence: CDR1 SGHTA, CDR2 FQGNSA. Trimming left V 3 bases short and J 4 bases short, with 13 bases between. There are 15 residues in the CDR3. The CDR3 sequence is CASSFTGASNQPQHF. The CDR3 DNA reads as TGTGCCAGCAGCTTTACGGGAGCGTCGAATCAGCCCCAGCATTTT.

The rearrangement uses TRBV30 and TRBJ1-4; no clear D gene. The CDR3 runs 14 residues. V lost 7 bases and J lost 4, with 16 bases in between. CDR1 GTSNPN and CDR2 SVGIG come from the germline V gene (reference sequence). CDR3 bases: TGTGCCTCCTCAGGTCGGGGAATTAATGAAAAACTGTTTTTT. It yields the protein CASSGRGINEKLFF. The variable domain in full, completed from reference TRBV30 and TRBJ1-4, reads SQTIHQWPATLVQPVGSPLSLECTVEGTSNPNLYWYRQAAGRGLQLLFYSVGIGQISSEVPQNLSASRPQDRQFILSSKKLLLSDSGFYLCASSGRGINEKLFFGSGTQLSVL.

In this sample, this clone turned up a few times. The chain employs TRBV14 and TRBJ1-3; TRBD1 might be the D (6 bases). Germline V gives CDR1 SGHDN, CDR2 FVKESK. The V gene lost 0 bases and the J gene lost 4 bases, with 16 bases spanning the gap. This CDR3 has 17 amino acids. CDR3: CASSQDLGGLAGNTIYF. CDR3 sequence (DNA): TGTGCCAGCAGCCAAGATCTTGGGGGCTTGGCCGGAAACACCATATATTTT.

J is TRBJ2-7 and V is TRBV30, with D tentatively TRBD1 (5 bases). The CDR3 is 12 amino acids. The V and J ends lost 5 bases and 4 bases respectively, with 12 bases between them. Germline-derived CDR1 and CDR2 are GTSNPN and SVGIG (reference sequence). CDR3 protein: CAWGHSYYEQYF. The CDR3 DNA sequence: TGTGCCTGGGGACACTCCTATTACGAGCAGTACTTC.

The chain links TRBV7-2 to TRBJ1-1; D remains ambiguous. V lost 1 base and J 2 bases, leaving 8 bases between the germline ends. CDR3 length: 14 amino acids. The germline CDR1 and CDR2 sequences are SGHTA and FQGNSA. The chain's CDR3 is CASSLGGSNTEAFF. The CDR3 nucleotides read TGTGCCAGCAGCTTAGGAGGGTCCAACACTGAAGCTTTCTTT. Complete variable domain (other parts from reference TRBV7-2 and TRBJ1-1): GAGVSQSPSNKVTEKGKDVELRCDPISGHTALYWYRQSLGQGLEFLIYFQGNSAPDKSGLPSDRFSAERTGGSVSTLTIQRTQQEDSAVYLCASSLGGSNTEAFFGQGTRLTVV.

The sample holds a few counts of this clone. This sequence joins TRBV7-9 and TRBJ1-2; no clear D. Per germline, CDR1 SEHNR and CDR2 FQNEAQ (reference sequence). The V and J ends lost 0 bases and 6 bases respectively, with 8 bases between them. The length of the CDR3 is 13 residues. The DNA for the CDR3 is TGTGCCAGCAGCTTAGCGCGGGGTAATGGCTACACCTTC. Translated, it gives CASSLARGNGYTF.

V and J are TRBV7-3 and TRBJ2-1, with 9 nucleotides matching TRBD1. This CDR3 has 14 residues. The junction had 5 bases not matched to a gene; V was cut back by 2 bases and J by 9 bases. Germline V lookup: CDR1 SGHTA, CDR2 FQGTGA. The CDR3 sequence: CASSLGTGFTEQFF. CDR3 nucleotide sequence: TGTGCCAGCAGCTTAGGGACAGGGTTTACTGAGCAGTTCTTC.

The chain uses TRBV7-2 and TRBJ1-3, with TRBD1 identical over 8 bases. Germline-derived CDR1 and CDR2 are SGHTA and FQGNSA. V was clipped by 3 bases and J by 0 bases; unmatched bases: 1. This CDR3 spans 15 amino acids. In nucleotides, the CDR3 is TGTGCCAGCAGCTTCGACAGGGGCTCTGGAAACACCATATATTTT. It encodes CASSFDRGSGNTIYF.